This T cell receptor beta chain was captured in a study of T cell responses to AZD1222 COVID-19 vaccine. V lost 0 bases, J lost 8 bases, and 4 bases stayed unmatched. CDR3 length: 13 residues. CDR1 and CDR2 from the germline V gene are SGHNT and YYREEE (reference sequence). Notes on the study in general: In a largely white British group with more females than males, clonal diversity was possibly underestimated. Spike regions recognized by vaccine-associated CD4 TCRs spanned the protein, led by 160-218 and 743-854.

This clone was counted ten times or more. Its antigen is currently unknown. Here immunoSEQ multiplex PCR was the method, and the copy in TCRdb shows in-frame clones only, minus some. The table lists around 140,000 clones, just over 90% of them singletons. The sequence was collected from an adult in good health. The J gene is TRBJ1-2, the V gene TRBV5-4, with TRBD1 matching over 7 bases. Source: peripheral blood, taken on day 0 of AZD1222 vaccination. The DNA for the CDR3 is TGTGCCAGCAGCTTGGCGGGGACAGTGGGCTACACCTTC. Its protein is CASSLAGTVGYTF.